The clone carrying this T cell receptor (beta chain) was detected many times. The antigen is undetermined. Unique molecular identifiers were built into the TCRbeta library. TCRdb re-analysed the PCR reads in MiXCR, keeping a single row per CDR3 protein. Of about 290,000 distinct CDR3 sequences listed, roughly a tenth are singletons. This record belongs to a study of T-cell reconstitution after alpha-beta-depleted transplantation in children. Study conclusions and caveats: T-cell counts and diversity at one year post-transplant came mainly from newly produced T cells. Reportedly, only several hundred clones from non-depleted graft cells drove alpha-beta T-cell counts at about two months. Some patients showed high day-60 TCRbeta diversity, which derived from surviving recipient T cells and thymic progenitors.

The sequencing here drew on PBMCs, taken before TCRalphabeta/CD19-depleted stem cell transplant. This TCR was recovered from a boy under two years old with acute myeloid leukemia, due to receive a stem cell transplant.

CDR3 coding DNA: TGTGCCAGCAGCTCGAGCCTAGGGGAGCTGTTTTTT. This translates into CASSSSLGELFF. The rearrangement uses TRBV7-9 and TRBJ2-2; D ambiguous. Deletions cut 4 bases from V and 8 bases from J, with 8 bases between. CDR1 and CDR2 (germline): SEHNR, FQNEAQ (reference sequence). The CDR3 is 12 residues long.